This entry lists 17 T cell receptor beta chains sequenced from one sample in a study of T cells in Graves' hyperthyroidism and ophthalmopathy. RNA transcripts were the template for amplifying TCR beta CDR3 regions. When the TCR CDR3 underwent first-round RT-PCR, the HTBI primer set was used. TCRdb used MiXCR to reprocess the multiplex PCR reads, holding one entry per CDR3 protein. This table holds a few hundred thousand distinct CDR3 sequences, more than 15% found once. The source material was blood. These receptors were taken from a woman in her thirties or forties with Graves' ophthalmopathy.

With respect to this clonotype: An end of the junction differs from the germline gene, which may be a read error. J is TRBJ2-7 and V is TRBV28, with D perhaps matching TRBD1 (5 bases). This CDR3 is built from 14 residues. Germline CDR1 reads MDHEN; CDR2 reads SYDVKM. The CDR3 coding sequence is TGTGTCAGCAGTTTAATAGGGGCGCACTACGAGCAGTACTTC. It encodes CVSSLIGAHYEQYF.

The rearrangement uses TRBV20-1 and TRBJ1-2; 9 bases are a match to TRBD1. The J segment lost 3 bases and the V segment lost 6 bases, leaving 8 bases of the junction unmatched. CDR3 length equals 14 residues. CDR1 DFQATT and CDR2 SNEGSKA come from the germline V gene (reference sequence). The CDR3 DNA reads as TGCAGTGCGACCGGGACAGGGAGGGACTATGGCTACACCTTC. Its protein is CSATGTGRDYGYTF.

At least ten counts were recorded for this clonotype. This chain links TRBV3-1 with TRBJ2-2, with 11 bases matching TRBD1. The germline V gene has CDR1 LGHDT and CDR2 YNNKEL (reference sequence). With 3 bases clipped from V and 5 bases from J, the junction kept 8 bases outside the gene matches. The CDR3 sequence is 17 residues long. The CDR3 sequence: CASSQAGQGADTGELFF. The DNA of the CDR3 is TGTGCCAGCAGCCAGGCCGGACAGGGGGCCGATACCGGGGAGCTGTTTTTT.

This clonotype was seen more than once but under ten times. V is TRBV6-1 and J is TRBJ2-2; D remains unclear. Germline CDR1 is MNHNS and CDR2 is SASEGT. Trimming removed 2 bases at V and 1 base at J, with 11 bases between. The CDR3 is made up of 16 amino acids. CDR3 nucleotide sequence: TGTGCCAGCAGTGAATCTGTATTCCAGAACACCGGGGAGCTGTTTTTT. Its translation: CASSESVFQNTGELFF.

Many counts were recorded for this clonotype. The gene calls are TRBV20-1 and TRBJ2-7; 9 bases match TRBD2. This CDR3 contains 15 residues. Germline V gives CDR1 DFQATT, CDR2 SNEGSKA (reference sequence). V dropped 0 bases and J dropped 0; count of bases not matched to a gene: 3. In nucleotides, the CDR3 is TGCAGTGCTAGAGACACTAGCGGGCTCTCCTACGAGCAGTACTTC. Its translation: CSARDTSGLSYEQYF.

CDR3: CSGAGPGNTDTQYF. In DNA form, the CDR3 reads TGCAGCGGGGCGGGTCCAGGGAACACAGATACGCAGTATTTT. The chain is built from TRBV29-1 and TRBJ2-3, with D possibly being TRBD1 or TRBD2 (5 bases each). The germline CDR1 and CDR2 sequences are SQVTM and ANQGSEA. Trimming took 7 bases from V and 2 from J, leaving 16 bases between them. The CDR3 runs to 14 residues.

In the case of this clonotype: Just one base apart from a much larger clone, this may be a read error. V gene TRBV5-1 combines with J gene TRBJ2-1; 7 bases fit TRBD1. The CDR3 consists of 15 residues. Trimming at V came to 6 bases and at J to 5 bases, leaving 11 bases not matched to a gene. Germline lookup yields CDR1 SGHRS and CDR2 YFSETQ. The CDR3 bases are TGCGCCAGCATACTGGTGACAGGGAAAGACAATGAGCAGTTCTTC. Protein: CASILVTGKDNEQFF.

This clonotype was seen ten or more times. The V call is TRBV11-2, the J call TRBJ2-7, with D possibly called TRBD1 or TRBD2 (6 bases each). This CDR3 comprises 13 residues. The germline V gene has CDR1 SGHAT and CDR2 FQNNGV. V was trimmed by 7 bases and J by 8 bases, leaving 18 bases between them. CDR3 in amino acids: CASTRRGVEKQYF. DNA of the CDR3: TGTGCCAGCACCCGGAGGGGGGTGGAGAAGCAGTACTTC. Together with reference TRBV11-2 and TRBJ2-7, the CDR3 gives the full variable domain: EAGVAQSPRYKIIEKRQSVAFWCNPISGHATLYWYQQILGQGPKLLIQFQNNGVVDDSQLPKDRFSAERLKGVDSTLKIQPAKLEDSAVYLCASTRRGVEKQYFGPGTRLTVT.

CDR3 loop: CASSQDNGLEQYF. The CDR3 DNA follows: TGCGCCAGCAGCCAAGATAATGGGCTCGAGCAGTACTTC. The chain couples TRBV4-1 to TRBJ2-7, with D unclear. CDR3 length equals 13 residues. Germline lookup yields CDR1 MGHRA and CDR2 YSYEKL. V dropped 0 bases and J dropped 6 bases, with 9 bases sitting between them.

A word on this clonotype: One base away lies a much larger clone, so this may be a sequencing read error. This chain uses TRBV6-1 with TRBJ2-1, with D possibly being TRBD1 or TRBD2 (6 bases each). The J call may be wrong; the DNA end is better matched by TRBJ2-7. CDR3 size: 17 residues. Per germline, CDR1 MNHNS and CDR2 SASEGT. The CDR3 sequence is CASSEAMGGPPYNEQYF. CDR3 sequence (DNA): TGTGCCAGCAGTGAAGCCATGGGGGGCCCCCCCTACAATGAGCAGTACTTC.

This clonotype has ten or more counts. This sequence joins TRBV3-1 and TRBJ2-5, with D hard to call. Looked up from germline, CDR1 is LGHDT and CDR2 is YNNKEL (reference sequence). The CDR3 spans 11 residues. Between the trimmed V and J ends, which lost 2 bases and 5 bases, there was a span of 3 bases. CDR3 bases: TGTGCCAGCAGCCAACGGGAGACCCAGTACTTC. It translates to CASSQRETQYF.

The sample holds many counts of this clonotype. The chain links TRBV27 to TRBJ1-5, with TRBD1 identical over 12 bases. CDR1 and CDR2 from the germline V gene are MNHEY and SMNVEV (reference sequence). The CDR3 has 17 residues. J lost 2 bases, V lost 3 bases, and 5 bases had no gene match. The CDR3 region is CASSLYGTGGGNQPQHF. As DNA, the CDR3 is TGTGCCAGCAGTTTGTACGGGACAGGGGGCGGCAATCAGCCCCAGCATTTT.

This clonotype was counted ten times or more. The rearrangement links TRBV2 to TRBJ2-1; D gene uncertain. CDR1 is SNHLY and CDR2 is FYNNEI in the germline V gene. The V gene lost 6 bases and the J gene lost 10 bases, with 13 bases spanning the gap. The CDR3 is 12 residues long. The CDR3 spells CASSITSLEQFF. Here the CDR3 DNA reads TGTGCCAGCAGCATTACGTCTCTAGAGCAGTTCTTC.

This clonotype was recorded many times. V is TRBV9 and J is TRBJ2-7; no definite D call. V lost 0 bases and J 5 bases, leaving 12 bases between the germline ends. Germline loops: CDR1 SGDLS, CDR2 YYNGEE. This CDR3 contains 14 residues. CDR3 nucleotide sequence: TGTGCCAGCAGCGTAGGAACCCCTGTTGACGAGCAGTACTTC. Amino acid sequence: CASSVGTPVDEQYF.

The chain couples TRBV24-1 to TRBJ2-2, with 7 nucleotides matching TRBD1. CDR3 length equals 16 residues. V trimming: 3 bases; J trimming: 1 base; junction bases outside the gene matches: 4. The V gene's germline CDR1 is KGHDR and CDR2 SFDVKD. Here the CDR3 reads CATSDTRTGNTGELFF. The CDR3 DNA sequence: TGTGCCACCAGTGATACACGGACAGGGAACACCGGGGAGCTGTTTTTT.

This sequence joins TRBV28 and TRBJ1-2; 8 bases are shared with TRBD1. Unmatched junction bases numbered 6, after V lost 3 bases and J lost 6 bases. Per germline, CDR1 MDHEN and CDR2 SYDVKM. This CDR3 is built from 14 residues. CDR3 DNA sequence: TGTGCCAGCAGTTTCTGGACAGGGACTAATGGCTACACCTTC. It encodes CASSFWTGTNGYTF.

V usage is TRBV10-3 and J usage is TRBJ2-5, with TRBD1 matching over 8 bases. Trimming took 5 bases from V and 4 from J; bases not matched to a gene: 6. This CDR3 has 14 amino acids. From germline, CDR1 is ENHRY and CDR2 SYGVKD. The chain's CDR3 is CAISTGQGRETQYF. In nucleotides, the CDR3 is TGTGCCATCAGTACTGGACAGGGTCGAGAGACCCAGTACTTC.